A single sample is the source of the 22 T cell receptor beta chains below, sequenced in a study of blood T cell repertoires in COVID-19. Generated by immunoSEQ multiplex PCR, the TCRdb table keeps only in-frame clones and is missing some. The data show fewer than 100,000 clones, about nine tenths seen once. The sequencing input was peripheral blood. The receptors were sampled from a woman older than 75 with acute or convalescent COVID-19.

This clone was counted only a few times. The CDR3 sequence is CASSYTRQGYSPLHF. The DNA for the CDR3 is TGTGCCAGCAGTTACACAAGACAGGGGTATTCACCCCTCCACTTT. V is TRBV6-5 and J is TRBJ1-6; 8 nucleotides agree with TRBD1. V lost 2 bases and J lost 8; bases outside the gene matches: 5. CDR3 length: 15 residues. Per the germline V gene, CDR1 is MNHEY and CDR2 is SVGAGI.

This chain connects TRBV5-1 to TRBJ1-4, with 7 positions matching TRBD1. V dropped 0 bases and J dropped 1; count of bases not matched to a gene: 3. CDR3 length: 16 residues. From germline, CDR1 is SGHRS and CDR2 YFSETQ. This CDR3 reads CASSLASGGTNEKLFF. In nucleotides, the CDR3 is TGCGCCAGCAGCTTGGCTTCAGGGGGAACTAATGAAAAACTGTTTTTT.

The chain employs TRBV5-1 and TRBJ1-2, with D possibly being TRBD1 (6 bases). Trimming removed 4 bases from V and 8 bases from J, with 15 bases in between. The CDR3 runs 13 residues. Looked up from germline, CDR1 is SGHRS and CDR2 is YFSETQ. In nucleotides, the CDR3 is TGCGCCAGCAGCGAAACAGGGTGGGAGGGCTACACCTTC. It encodes CASSETGWEGYTF. The full variable domain, its missing parts supplied by reference TRBV5-1 and TRBJ1-2, is KAGVTQTPRYLIKTRGQQVTLSCSPISGHRSVSWYQQTPGQGLQFLFEYFSETQRNKGNFPGRFSGRQFSNSRSEMNVSTLELGDSALYLCASSETGWEGYTFGSGTRLTVV.

The chain couples TRBV6-1 to TRBJ1-6, with 8 nucleotides matching TRBD1. Germline CDR1 and CDR2: MNHNS and SASEGT. This CDR3 has 17 residues. V lost 4 bases to trimming and J lost 7 bases; unmatched junction nucleotides: 12. The chain's CDR3 is CASSGDRDRLFNSPLHF. CDR3 DNA: TGTGCCAGCAGTGGAGATCGGGACAGGCTTTTCAATTCACCCCTCCACTTT.

The chain carries TRBV9 and TRBJ2-7; the match to TRBD1 covers 9 bases. Looked up from germline, CDR1 is SGDLS and CDR2 is YYNGEE. The V segment lost 0 bases and the J segment 5 bases; nucleotides outside the gene matches: 3. The CDR3 runs to 14 residues. CDR3 region: CASSVVDRGNEQYF. DNA for the CDR3: TGTGCCAGCAGCGTAGTGGACAGGGGAAACGAGCAGTACTTC. Complete variable domain (other parts from reference TRBV9 and TRBJ2-7): DSGVTQTPKHLITATGQRVTLRCSPRSGDLSVYWYQQSLDQGLQFLIQYYNGEERAKGNILERFSAQQFPDLHSELNLSSLELGDSALYFCASSVVDRGNEQYFGPGTRLTVT.

The chain couples TRBV2 to TRBJ2-1, with D perhaps matching TRBD1 (6 bases). The CDR3 extends over 14 amino acids. Trimming cost V 5 bases and J 6 bases, with 14 bases left between them. CDR1 SNHLY and CDR2 FYNNEI come from the germline V gene. CDR3 sequence reads: CASSKAQGSNEQFF. The CDR3 DNA follows: TGTGCCAGCAGTAAGGCACAGGGATCCAATGAGCAGTTCTTC.

V usage is TRBV10-3 and J usage is TRBJ2-5, with a possible D match to TRBD2 (5 bases). This CDR3 contains 13 residues. Germline CDR1 ENHRY, CDR2 SYGVKD. V lost 8 bases, J lost 5 bases, and 15 bases lay in between. CDR3 residues: CAISGEGSETQYF. The CDR3 region has the DNA TGTGCCATCTCTGGTGAGGGATCTGAGACCCAGTACTTC.

V usage is TRBV5-1 and J usage is TRBJ2-2; D is undetermined. This CDR3 comprises 16 residues. V dropped 4 bases and J dropped 5 bases, with 18 bases sitting between them. Germline V gene data show CDR1 as SGHRS and CDR2 as YFSETQ. The CDR3 sequence is CASSLRNSIGTGELFF. The CDR3 nucleotides are TGCGCCAGCAGCCTCAGGAACTCCATTGGGACCGGGGAGCTGTTTTTT.

CDR3 amino acids: CASSKGEVFGNTIYF. The CDR3 region has the DNA TGTGCCAGCAGCAAGGGAGAGGTGTTTGGAAACACCATATATTTT. The V gene is TRBV9, the J gene TRBJ1-3; no firm D call. The CDR3 runs to 15 residues. V shed 4 bases and J shed 3 bases, with 14 bases lying between them. The germline gives CDR1 SGDLS, CDR2 YYNGEE.

The rearrangement uses TRBV2 and TRBJ1-4; D call uncertain. V lost 7 bases and J 8 bases, leaving 11 bases between the germline ends. Germline V gene sequence: CDR1 SNHLY, CDR2 FYNNEI. The CDR3 runs to 12 residues. The CDR3 nucleotides read TGTGCCAGCAACGCTATAAAGGAAAAACTGTTTTTT. Translating gives CASNAIKEKLFF.

The chain has TRBV27 and TRBJ2-2, with D maybe TRBD2 (5 bases). The V end lost 5 bases, the J end lost 7 bases, and 14 bases lay between the germline ends. The CDR3 is made up of 14 amino acids. Germline assignment: CDR1 MNHEY and CDR2 SMNVEV (reference sequence). The CDR3 DNA follows: TGTGCCAGCAGTCCATCACGGGGTATCGGGGAGCTGTTTTTT. Encoded protein: CASSPSRGIGELFF.

The chain carries TRBV19 and TRBJ2-1, with 8 positions matching TRBD1. This CDR3 is built from 15 residues. V trimming: 4 bases; J trimming: 3 bases; junction bases outside the gene matches: 5. Germline V gene sequence: CDR1 LNHDA, CDR2 SQIVND (reference sequence). For the CDR3, the DNA is TGTGCCAGTAGTACTCGACAGGGGTTCTACAATGAGCAGTTCTTC. Translated, it gives CASSTRQGFYNEQFF.

The rearrangement joins TRBV3-1 (or the pseudogene TRBV3-2) to TRBJ1-2, with a tentative D call TRBD1 (5 bases). The CDR3 extends over 14 amino acids. V was pared by 2 bases and J by 4 bases, with 11 bases between. CDR1 is LGHDT and CDR2 is YNNKEL in the germline V gene (reference sequence). The CDR3 DNA follows: TGTGCCAGCAGCCAAACTACCGGGGGCTATGGCTACACCTTC. Translating it yields CASSQTTGGYGYTF.

V usage is TRBV6-1 and J usage is TRBJ1-1; 10 bases line up with TRBD1. The germline V gene encodes CDR1 MNHNS and CDR2 SASEGT. This CDR3 has 16 amino acids. V gave up 2 bases and J gave up 6 bases; unmatched junction bases: 9. This CDR3 reads CASSERGTGVRAEAFF. The CDR3 coding sequence is TGTGCCAGCAGTGAAAGGGGGACAGGGGTGAGAGCTGAAGCTTTCTTT.

This chain connects TRBV5-1 to TRBJ1-5; D is uncertain. Germline CDR1 and CDR2: SGHRS and YFSETQ. The length of the CDR3 is 16 residues. Trimming left V 4 bases short and J 6 bases short, with 20 bases between. The CDR3 is CASSNDALGSGQPQHF. CDR3 sequence (DNA): TGCGCCAGCAGCAATGATGCCCTGGGTAGCGGTCAGCCCCAGCATTTT.

This clone appeared a few times. Here the CDR3 reads CASHRTSGRADTQYF. The CDR3 bases are TGTGCCAGCCACCGGACTAGCGGGAGGGCAGATACGCAGTATTTT. The chain joins TRBV6-4 to TRBJ2-3, with 15 bases lining up with TRBD2. J gave up 4 bases and V 8 bases, and 4 bases lay outside the gene matches. Germline values: CDR1 MRHNA, CDR2 SNTAGT. The CDR3 contains 15 residues.

This clone was seen just once. V gene TRBV28 combines with J gene TRBJ2-7, with D perhaps matching TRBD2 (5 bases). V was trimmed by 7 bases and J by 2 bases, leaving 12 bases between them. The CDR3 runs to 13 residues. The V gene's germline CDR1 is MDHEN and CDR2 SYDVKM. The CDR3 region has the DNA TGTGCCAGCACCGACTATGGGGCCTACGAGCAGTACTTC. The encoded protein is CASTDYGAYEQYF.

This clone was seen once. The V and J genes are TRBV19 and TRBJ2-3; 10 bases map to TRBD1. Unmatched junction bases numbered 7, after V lost 6 bases and J lost 4 bases. The CDR3 is made up of 15 amino acids. The germline CDR1 and CDR2 sequences are LNHDA and SQIVND (reference sequence). The CDR3 region is CASRVTGGRADTQYF. The DNA for the CDR3 is TGTGCCAGTAGGGTGACAGGGGGCAGAGCAGATACGCAGTATTTT.

This sequence joins TRBV5-4 and TRBJ1-2; D may be TRBD1 (6 bases). In germline, CDR1 is SGHNT, CDR2 YYREEE (reference sequence). The ends were cut back, 4 bases at V and 6 bases at J, with 13 bases in the middle. The CDR3 is 13 amino acids. The CDR3 here is CASSPQGANGYTF. CDR3 nucleotides: TGTGCCAGCAGCCCACAGGGTGCCAATGGCTACACCTTC.

This chain links TRBV3-1 (or the pseudogene TRBV3-2) with TRBJ1-2, with 7 bases matching TRBD1. Trimming at V came to 4 bases and at J to 7 bases, leaving 12 bases not matched to a gene. The CDR3 has 15 residues. CDR1 is LGHDT and CDR2 is YNNKEL in the germline V gene (reference sequence). This CDR3 is CASSPRFEGASGYTF. The CDR3 coding sequence is TGTGCCAGCAGCCCAAGATTCGAGGGGGCTAGTGGCTACACCTTC.

The V and J genes are TRBV10-3 and TRBJ2-4; the D gene is possibly TRBD1 (5 bases). V lost 0 bases, J lost 12 bases, and 18 bases lay in between. Germline-derived CDR1 and CDR2 are ENHRY and SYGVKD. The CDR3 extends over 15 amino acids. CDR3 residues: CAISESPGNGLNQYF. CDR3 sequence (DNA): TGTGCCATCAGTGAGTCCCCAGGGAACGGGCTCAATCAGTACTTC.

This clone was counted once. V gene TRBV7-8 combines with J gene TRBJ1-3; weak D call: TRBD1 (5 bases). The CDR3 loop spans 18 amino acids. V lost 0 bases and J 0 bases, leaving 15 bases between the germline ends. Per the germline V gene, CDR1 is SGHVS and CDR2 is FQNEAQ. CDR3 bases: TGTGCCAGCAGCTTAGCCCTATTGTTGGGGGGCTCTGGAAACACCATATATTTT. This sequence encodes CASSLALLLGGSGNTIYF.